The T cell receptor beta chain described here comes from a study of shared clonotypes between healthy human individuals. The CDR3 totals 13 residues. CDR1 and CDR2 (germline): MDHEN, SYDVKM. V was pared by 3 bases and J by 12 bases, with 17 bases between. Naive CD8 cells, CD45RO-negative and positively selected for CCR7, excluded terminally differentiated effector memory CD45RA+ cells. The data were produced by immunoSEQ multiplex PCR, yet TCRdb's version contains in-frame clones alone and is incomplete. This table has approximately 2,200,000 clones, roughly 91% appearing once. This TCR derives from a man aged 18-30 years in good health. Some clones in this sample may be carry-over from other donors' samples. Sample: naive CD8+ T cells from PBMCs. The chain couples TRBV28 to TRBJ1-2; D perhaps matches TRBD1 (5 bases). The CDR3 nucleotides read TGTGCCAGCAGTTTGGGACGCGGCAGCAAGCACACCTTC. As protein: CASSLGRGSKHTF.